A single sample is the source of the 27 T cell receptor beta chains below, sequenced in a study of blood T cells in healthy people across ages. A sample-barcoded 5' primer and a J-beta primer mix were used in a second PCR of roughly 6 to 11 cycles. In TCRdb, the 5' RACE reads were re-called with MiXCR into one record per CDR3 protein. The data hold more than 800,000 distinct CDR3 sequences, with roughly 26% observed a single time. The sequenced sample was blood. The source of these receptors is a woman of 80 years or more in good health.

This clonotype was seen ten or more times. CDR3 nucleotides: TGCAGTGCTAGAGATCCTGCGGGGGGAATCCAAGAGACCCAGTACTTC. Its translation: CSARDPAGGIQETQYF. V and J are TRBV20-1 and TRBJ2-5; the match to TRBD2 covers 8 bases. Germline values: CDR1 DFQATT, CDR2 SNEGSKA (reference sequence). CDR3 length equals 16 residues. V gave up 0 bases and J gave up 1 base; unmatched junction bases: 7.

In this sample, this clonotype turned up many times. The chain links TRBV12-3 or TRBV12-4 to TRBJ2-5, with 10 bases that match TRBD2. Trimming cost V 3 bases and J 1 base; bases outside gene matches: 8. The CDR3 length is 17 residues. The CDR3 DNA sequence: TGTGCCAGCAGTTTGTTGGGTAGCGGGGGGTCCCAAGAGACCCAGTACTTC. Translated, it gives CASSLLGSGGSQETQYF.

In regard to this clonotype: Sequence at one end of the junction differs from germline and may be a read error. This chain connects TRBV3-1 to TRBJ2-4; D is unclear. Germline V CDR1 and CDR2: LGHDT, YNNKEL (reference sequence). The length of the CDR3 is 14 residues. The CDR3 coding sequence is TGTGCCGGCAGCCTAACGATAGCCAAAAACATTCAGTACTTC. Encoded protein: CAGSLTIAKNIQYF. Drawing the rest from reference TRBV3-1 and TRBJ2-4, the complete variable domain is DTAVSQTPKYLVTQMGNDKSIKCEQNLGHDTMYWYKQDSKKFLKIMFSYNNKELIINETVPNRFSPKSPDKAHLNLHINSLELGDSAVYFCAGSLTIAKNIQYFGAGTRLSVL.

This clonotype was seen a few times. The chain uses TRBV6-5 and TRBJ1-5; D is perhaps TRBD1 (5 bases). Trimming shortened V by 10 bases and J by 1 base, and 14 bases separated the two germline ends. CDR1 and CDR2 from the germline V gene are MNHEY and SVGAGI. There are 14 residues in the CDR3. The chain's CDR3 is CAIGDFKSNQPQHF. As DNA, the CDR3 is TGTGCCATCGGGGACTTTAAAAGCAATCAGCCCCAGCATTTT.

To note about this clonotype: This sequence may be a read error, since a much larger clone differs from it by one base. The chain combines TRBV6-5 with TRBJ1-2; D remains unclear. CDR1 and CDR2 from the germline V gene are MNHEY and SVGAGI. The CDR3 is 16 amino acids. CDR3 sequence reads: CVSSYSFRQLNYGYTF. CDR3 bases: TGTGTCAGCAGTTACTCGTTTCGGCAGCTTAACTATGGCTACACCTTC.

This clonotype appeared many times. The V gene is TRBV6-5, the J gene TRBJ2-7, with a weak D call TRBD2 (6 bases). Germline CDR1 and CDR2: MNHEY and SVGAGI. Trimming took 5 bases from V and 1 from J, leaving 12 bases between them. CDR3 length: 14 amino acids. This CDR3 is CASSPAGRSYEQYF. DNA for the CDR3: TGTGCCAGCAGTCCCGCGGGGCGGTCCTACGAGCAGTACTTC.

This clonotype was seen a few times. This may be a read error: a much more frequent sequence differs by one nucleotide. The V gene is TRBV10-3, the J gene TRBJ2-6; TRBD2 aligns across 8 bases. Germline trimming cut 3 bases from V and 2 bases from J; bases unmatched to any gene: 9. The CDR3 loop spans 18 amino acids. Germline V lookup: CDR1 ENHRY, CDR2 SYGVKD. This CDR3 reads CAISDPGRGGPGANVLTF. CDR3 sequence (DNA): TGTGCCATCAGTGATCCGGGACGGGGGGGCCCTGGGGCCAACGTCCTGACTTTC.

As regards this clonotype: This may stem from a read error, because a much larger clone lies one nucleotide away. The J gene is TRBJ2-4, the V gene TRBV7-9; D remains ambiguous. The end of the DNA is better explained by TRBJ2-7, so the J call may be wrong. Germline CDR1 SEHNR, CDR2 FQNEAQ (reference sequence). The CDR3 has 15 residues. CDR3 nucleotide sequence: TGTGCCAGCAGCCGAATCATAGGGCGGAAGTACGAGCAGTACTTC. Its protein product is CASSRIIGRKYEQYF.

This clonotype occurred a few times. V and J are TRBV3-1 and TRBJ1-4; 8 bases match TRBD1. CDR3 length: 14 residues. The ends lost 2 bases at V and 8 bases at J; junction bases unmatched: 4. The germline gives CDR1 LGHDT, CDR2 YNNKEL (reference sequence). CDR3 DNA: TGTGCCAGCAGCCAACAGGGGGCAGGGGAAAAACTGTTTTTT. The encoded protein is CASSQQGAGEKLFF.

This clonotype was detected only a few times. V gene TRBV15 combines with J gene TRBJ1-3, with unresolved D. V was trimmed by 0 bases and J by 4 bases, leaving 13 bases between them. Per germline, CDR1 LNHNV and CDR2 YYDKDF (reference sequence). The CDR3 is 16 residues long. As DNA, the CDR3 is TGTGCCACCAGCAGAGATGTTGGGCTACGAGGAAACACCATATATTTT. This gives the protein CATSRDVGLRGNTIYF.

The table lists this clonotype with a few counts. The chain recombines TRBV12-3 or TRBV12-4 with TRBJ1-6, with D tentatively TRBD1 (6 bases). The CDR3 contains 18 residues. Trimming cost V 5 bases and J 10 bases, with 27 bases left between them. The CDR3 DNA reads TGTGCCAGCAGTGCCAGCCCGGGGGGCGGAAAATTCAACTCACCCCTCCACTTT. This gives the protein CASSASPGGGKFNSPLHF.

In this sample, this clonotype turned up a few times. The CDR3 DNA is TGTGCCAGCAGTGAAGACGGGGGGCGCGACTATGGCTACACCTTC. Amino acids: CASSEDGGRDYGYTF. This rearrangement joins TRBV6-1 to TRBJ1-2; D is possibly TRBD1 (6 bases). Germline lookup yields CDR1 MNHNS and CDR2 SASEGT. The CDR3 covers 15 residues. V shed 1 base and J shed 3 bases, with 12 bases lying between them.

CDR3 region: CASSFLMGGTNNEQFF. CDR3 nucleotides: TGTGCCAGCAGTTTCCTTATGGGGGGAACCAACAATGAGCAGTTCTTC. The chain couples TRBV27 to TRBJ2-1; perhaps TRBD2 as D (6 bases). Germline V gene sequence: CDR1 MNHEY, CDR2 SMNVEV (reference sequence). This CDR3 is built from 16 residues. V was pared by 3 bases and J by 5 bases, with 17 bases between.

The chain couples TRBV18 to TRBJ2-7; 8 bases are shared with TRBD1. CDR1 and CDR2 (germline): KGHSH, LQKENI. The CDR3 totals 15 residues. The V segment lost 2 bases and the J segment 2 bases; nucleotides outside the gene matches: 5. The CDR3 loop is CASSPRTGSTYEQYF. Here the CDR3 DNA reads TGTGCCAGCTCACCAAGGACAGGGTCGACCTACGAGCAGTACTTC. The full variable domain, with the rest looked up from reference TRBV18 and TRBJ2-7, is NAGVMQNPRHLVRRRGQEARLRCSPMKGHSHVYWYRQLPEEGLKFMVYLQKENIIDESGMPKERFSAEFPKEGPSILRIQQVVRGDSAAYFCASSPRTGSTYEQYFGPGTRLTVT.

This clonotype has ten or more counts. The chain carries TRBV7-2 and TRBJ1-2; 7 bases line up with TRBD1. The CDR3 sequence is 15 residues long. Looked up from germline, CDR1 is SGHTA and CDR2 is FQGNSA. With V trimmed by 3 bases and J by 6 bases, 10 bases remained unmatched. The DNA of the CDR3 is TGTGCCAGCAGCTTTAGGTCCGAGACAGGGAATGGCTACACCTTC. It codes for CASSFRSETGNGYTF.

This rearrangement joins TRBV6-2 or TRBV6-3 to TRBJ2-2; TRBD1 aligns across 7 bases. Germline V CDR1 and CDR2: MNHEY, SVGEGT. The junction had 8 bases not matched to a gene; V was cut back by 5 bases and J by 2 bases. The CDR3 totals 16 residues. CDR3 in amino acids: CASSAHRQGNTGELFF. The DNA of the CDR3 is TGTGCCAGCAGTGCCCACCGACAGGGAAACACCGGGGAGCTGTTTTTT.

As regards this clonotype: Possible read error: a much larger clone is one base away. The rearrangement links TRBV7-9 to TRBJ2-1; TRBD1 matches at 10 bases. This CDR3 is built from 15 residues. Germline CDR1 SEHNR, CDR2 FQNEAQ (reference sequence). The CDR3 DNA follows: TGTGCCAGCGGCTTAAAGGGACAGGGGTACAATGAGCAGTTCTTC. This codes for CASGLKGQGYNEQFF.

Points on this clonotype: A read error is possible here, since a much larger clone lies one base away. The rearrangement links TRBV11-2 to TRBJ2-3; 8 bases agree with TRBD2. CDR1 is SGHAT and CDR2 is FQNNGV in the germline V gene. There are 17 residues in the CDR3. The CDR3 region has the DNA TGTGCCGGCAGCTTAGATGAGGGCGGGAGGAACACAGATACGCAGTATTTT. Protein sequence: CAGSLDEGGRNTDTQYF.

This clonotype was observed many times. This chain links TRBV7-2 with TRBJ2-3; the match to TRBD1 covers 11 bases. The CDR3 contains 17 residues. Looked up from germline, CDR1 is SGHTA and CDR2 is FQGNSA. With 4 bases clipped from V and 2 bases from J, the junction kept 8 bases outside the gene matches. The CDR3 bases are TGTGCCAGCAGCTCCCTCAAGGGACAGGGGGTCACAGATACGCAGTATTTT. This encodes CASSSLKGQGVTDTQYF.

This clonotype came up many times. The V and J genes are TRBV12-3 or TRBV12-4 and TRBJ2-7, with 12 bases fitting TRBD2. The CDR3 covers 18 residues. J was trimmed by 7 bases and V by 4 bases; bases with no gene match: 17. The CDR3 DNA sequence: TGTGCCAGCAGTTCCGACTCCCCTAGCGGGGGGGCAGGTCATGAGCAGTACTTC. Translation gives CASSSDSPSGGAGHEQYF.

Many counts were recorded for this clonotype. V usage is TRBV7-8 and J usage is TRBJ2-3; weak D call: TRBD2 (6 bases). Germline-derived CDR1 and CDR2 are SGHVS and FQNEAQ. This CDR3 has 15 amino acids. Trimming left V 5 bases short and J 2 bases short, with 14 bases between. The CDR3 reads CASSPKEGFTDTQYF. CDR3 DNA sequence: TGTGCCAGCAGCCCCAAGGAGGGGTTCACAGATACGCAGTATTTT.

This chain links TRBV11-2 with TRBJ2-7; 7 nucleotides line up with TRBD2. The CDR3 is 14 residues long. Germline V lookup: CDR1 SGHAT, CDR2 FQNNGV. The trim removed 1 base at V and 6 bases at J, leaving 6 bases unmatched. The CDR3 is CASSLGGGWSEQYF. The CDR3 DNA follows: TGTGCCAGCAGCTTAGGGGGGGGGTGGAGCGAGCAGTACTTC.

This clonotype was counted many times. In DNA form, the CDR3 reads TGTGCCAGCAGCCAAGATTGGGGACAGAGCGGCTACACCTTC. It translates to CASSQDWGQSGYTF. The J gene is TRBJ1-2, the V gene TRBV4-2; 7 nucleotides line up with TRBD1. The CDR3 consists of 14 residues. The germline CDR1 and CDR2 sequences are LGHNA and YNFKEQ. V shed 0 bases and J 8 bases; nucleotides not matched to a gene: 6.

CDR3 sequence: CASISGGQPNTEAFF. CDR3 nucleotide sequence: TGTGCCAGCATCTCCGGTGGACAGCCGAACACTGAAGCTTTCTTT. The rearrangement links TRBV12-3 or TRBV12-4 to TRBJ1-1, with D possibly being TRBD1 (6 bases). The CDR3 runs 15 residues. The V gene lost 7 bases and the J gene lost 1 base, with 16 bases spanning the gap.

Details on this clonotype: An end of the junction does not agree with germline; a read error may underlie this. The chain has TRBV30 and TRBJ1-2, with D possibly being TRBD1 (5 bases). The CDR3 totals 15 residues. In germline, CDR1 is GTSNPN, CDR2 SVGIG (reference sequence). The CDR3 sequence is CAWSLPGTVDYGYTF. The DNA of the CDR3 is TGTGCCTGGAGTTTGCCCGGGACCGTGGACTATGGATACACCTTC.

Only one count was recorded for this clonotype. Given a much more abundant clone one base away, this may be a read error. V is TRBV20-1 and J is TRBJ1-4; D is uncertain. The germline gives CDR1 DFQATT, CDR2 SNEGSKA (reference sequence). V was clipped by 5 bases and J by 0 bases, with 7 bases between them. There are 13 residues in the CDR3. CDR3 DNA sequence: TGCAGTGCTCCATGGGCAACTAATGAAAAACTGTTTTTT. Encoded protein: CSAPWATNEKLFF.

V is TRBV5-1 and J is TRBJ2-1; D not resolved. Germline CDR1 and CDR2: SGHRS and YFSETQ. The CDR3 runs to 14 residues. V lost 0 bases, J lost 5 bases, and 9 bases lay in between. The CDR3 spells CASSLENINNEQFF. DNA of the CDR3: TGCGCCAGCAGCTTGGAGAACATTAACAATGAGCAGTTCTTC.